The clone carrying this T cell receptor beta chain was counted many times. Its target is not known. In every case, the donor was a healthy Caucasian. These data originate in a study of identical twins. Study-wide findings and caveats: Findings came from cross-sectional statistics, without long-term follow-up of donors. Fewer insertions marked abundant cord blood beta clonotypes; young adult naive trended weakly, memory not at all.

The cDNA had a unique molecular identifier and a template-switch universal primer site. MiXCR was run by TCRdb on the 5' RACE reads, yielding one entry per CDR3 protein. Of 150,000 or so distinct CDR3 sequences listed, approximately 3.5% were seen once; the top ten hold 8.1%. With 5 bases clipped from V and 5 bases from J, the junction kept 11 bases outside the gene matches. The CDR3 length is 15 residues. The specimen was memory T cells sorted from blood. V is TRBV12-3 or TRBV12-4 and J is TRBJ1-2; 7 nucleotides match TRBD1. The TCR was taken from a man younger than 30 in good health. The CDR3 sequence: CASSQTRDSLYGYTF. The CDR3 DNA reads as TGTGCCAGCAGTCAGACCCGGGACAGCTTATATGGCTACACCTTC.